These 26 T cell receptor beta chains share one sample of origin, sequenced in a study of cytomegalovirus exposure and HLA in healthy donors. Repertoires were generated with immunoSEQ multiplex PCR, while TCRdb's copy carries only in-frame clones and drops some. The sample consists of about 65,000 clones, approximately 93% of them appearing once. Sequencing was performed on PBMCs. Receptors originate from a man in his late teens or twenties in good health and CMV-seropositive.

The rearrangement links TRBV5-8 to TRBJ2-7; no reliable D call. The CDR3 length is 13 residues. CDR1 is SGHTS and CDR2 is YDEGEE in the germline V gene. V was pared by 0 bases and J by 7 bases, with 11 bases between. CDR3 residues: CASSLGFYVEQYF. CDR3 DNA: TGTGCCAGCAGCTTGGGATTCTACGTGGAGCAGTACTTC. Combining the CDR3 with reference TRBV5-8 and TRBJ2-7 gives the whole variable domain EAGVTQSPTHLIKTRGQQATLRCSPISGHTSVYWYQQALGLGLQFLLWYDEGEERNRGNFPPRFSGRQFPNYSSELNVNALELEDSALYLCASSLGFYVEQYFGPGTRLTVT.

The chain couples TRBV28 to TRBJ2-7, with 9 bases matching TRBD1. Germline values: CDR1 MDHEN, CDR2 SYDVKM. The CDR3 covers 14 residues. J lost 3 bases, V lost 3 bases, and 3 bases had no gene match. The DNA for the CDR3 is TGTGCCAGCAGTTTGACAGGGGGGATCTACGAGCAGTACTTC. Amino acids: CASSLTGGIYEQYF.

The genes are TRBV28 and TRBJ2-7; D call uncertain. The germline V gene has CDR1 MDHEN and CDR2 SYDVKM. Trimming took 3 bases from V and 4 from J, leaving 16 bases between them. This CDR3 has 15 amino acids. The CDR3 sequence: CASSFFDAAVYEQYF. The CDR3 DNA sequence: TGTGCCAGCAGTTTCTTCGATGCCGCGGTTTACGAGCAGTACTTC.

This sequence joins TRBV4-1 and TRBJ1-4, with D unclear. CDR3 size: 17 residues. From germline, CDR1 is MGHRA and CDR2 YSYEKL. V lost 1 base, J lost 3 bases, and 15 bases lay in between. The CDR3 here is CASSQVMRVDANEKLFF. CDR3 nucleotides: TGCGCCAGCAGCCAAGTTATGAGGGTTGATGCTAATGAAAAACTGTTTTTT.

V usage is TRBV14 and J usage is TRBJ2-2; D may be TRBD2 (6 bases). CDR1 SGHDN and CDR2 FVKESK come from the germline V gene. There are 13 residues in the CDR3. Trimming took off 4 bases at V and 4 bases at J, with 7 bases between the two ends. CDR3 DNA sequence: TGTGCCAGCAGCCGAGCGGGCACCGGGGAGCTGTTTTTT. Translated, it gives CASSRAGTGELFF.

CDR3 sequence reads: CASSPQGAHSYEQYF. In DNA, the CDR3 is TGTGCCAGCAGCCCACAGGGGGCCCACTCCTACGAGCAGTACTTC. The chain recombines TRBV7-6 with TRBJ2-7; 9 bases are shared with TRBD1. CDR3 size: 15 residues. V gave up 5 bases and J gave up 0 bases; unmatched junction bases: 5. Germline values: CDR1 SGHVS, CDR2 FNYEAQ.

The rearrangement joins TRBV7-2 to TRBJ2-7; 7 nucleotides agree with TRBD1. The V gene end was trimmed by 5 bases and the J gene end by 0 bases; junction bases not matched to a gene: 13. CDR1 and CDR2 (germline): SGHTA, FQGNSA. This CDR3 is built from 17 residues. The CDR3 nucleotides are TGTGCCAGCAGCCGAGGGACCGGGACAGATAACTCCTACGAGCAGTACTTC. It yields the protein CASSRGTGTDNSYEQYF.

The chain uses TRBV19 and TRBJ2-5; TRBD1 is a possible D gene (6 bases). Germline lookup yields CDR1 LNHDA and CDR2 SQIVND (reference sequence). Between the trimmed V and J ends, which lost 5 bases and 1 base, there was a span of 17 bases. This CDR3 is 16 amino acids long. The CDR3 coding sequence is TGTGCCAGTAGTCTACAGGGCCGAGGGTTCCAAGAGACCCAGTACTTC. Encoded protein: CASSLQGRGFQETQYF.

In this sample, this clone turned up a few times. The sample holds other DNA sequences that translate to the same CDR3. The V and J genes are TRBV7-2 and TRBJ2-7; 8 bases are shared with TRBD1. This CDR3 contains 13 residues. Trimming took 5 bases from V and 3 from J; bases not matched to a gene: 3. Per germline, CDR1 SGHTA and CDR2 FQGNSA. DNA of the CDR3: TGTGCCAGCAGCCCGACAGGGGTCTACGAGCAGTACTTC. Translating it yields CASSPTGVYEQYF.

The chain has TRBV19 and TRBJ2-3, with TRBD1 identical over 9 bases. The CDR3 totals 15 residues. From germline, CDR1 is LNHDA and CDR2 SQIVND (reference sequence). V was pared by 5 bases and J by 6 bases, with 9 bases of the junction left unmatched. In DNA form, the CDR3 reads TGTGCCAGTAGTGGGGGACAGGGAGCGGCGGATACGCAGTATTTT. This gives the protein CASSGGQGAADTQYF.

Here the CDR3 reads CASSQTVQGNANEKLFF. The CDR3 DNA follows: TGCGCCAGCAGCCAAACTGTACAGGGGAATGCTAATGAAAAACTGTTTTTT. The chain carries TRBV4-1 and TRBJ1-4, with 7 bases matching TRBD1. CDR3 size: 17 residues. Germline loops: CDR1 MGHRA, CDR2 YSYEKL. With 2 bases clipped from V and 3 bases from J, the junction kept 9 bases outside the gene matches.

CDR3 region: CASSGQGQGVYYEQYF. CDR3 bases: TGTGCCAGCAGCGGGCAGGGACAGGGGGTTTACTACGAGCAGTACTTC. The rearrangement links TRBV7-9 to TRBJ2-7; the match to TRBD1 covers 11 bases. The length of the CDR3 is 16 residues. Trimming cost V 5 bases and J 3 bases; bases outside gene matches: 9. CDR1 and CDR2 (germline): SEHNR, FQNEAQ (reference sequence).

J is TRBJ2-7 and V is TRBV10-3, with 9 bases fitting TRBD2. The V segment lost 7 bases and the J segment 0 bases; nucleotides outside the gene matches: 1. Germline-derived CDR1 and CDR2 are ENHRY and SYGVKD. This CDR3 has 13 amino acids. DNA for the CDR3: TGTGCCATCACTAGCGGGGACTCCTACGAGCAGTACTTC. It translates to CAITSGDSYEQYF.

The chain joins TRBV2 to TRBJ1-2; no clear D gene. CDR1 and CDR2 (germline): SNHLY, FYNNEI. This CDR3 is built from 13 residues. The germline V and J ends were trimmed by 6 bases and 4 bases, with 12 bases remaining between them. Written as DNA, the CDR3 is TGTGCCAGCAGACTCGACGGAGGCTATGGCTACACCTTC. Translating it yields CASRLDGGYGYTF.

J is TRBJ2-7 and V is TRBV11-3; D gene uncertain. CDR1 SGHNT and CDR2 YENEEA come from the germline V gene. The CDR3 consists of 13 residues. Deletions cut 0 bases from V and 1 base from J, with 4 bases between. The CDR3 region has the DNA TGTGCCAGCAGCTTAGAACTGTCCTACGAGCAGTACTTC. This translates into CASSLELSYEQYF.

The sample holds one count of this clone. The genes are TRBV6-6 and TRBJ1-1, with D possibly being TRBD1 (6 bases). The V gene lost 6 bases and the J gene lost 12 bases, with 14 bases spanning the gap. The CDR3 consists of 11 residues. From germline, CDR1 is MNHNY and CDR2 SVGAGI (reference sequence). The CDR3 DNA follows: TGTGCCAGCAGCCGAGACAGGATTTCTTTCTTT. Its translation is CASSRDRISFF.

The chain links TRBV2 to TRBJ2-7; 7 bases align to TRBD1. With V trimmed by 6 bases and J by 4 bases, 6 bases remained unmatched. The CDR3 consists of 13 residues. CDR1 and CDR2 from the germline V gene are SNHLY and FYNNEI. The CDR3 region is CASRVGTDYEQYF. The DNA of the CDR3 is TGTGCCAGCAGAGTCGGGACAGATTACGAGCAGTACTTC.

The V call is TRBV7-9, the J call TRBJ2-3; TRBD2 matches at 11 bases. The ends lost 6 bases at V and 4 bases at J; junction bases unmatched: 15. The CDR3 length is 18 residues. CDR1 is SEHNR, CDR2 FQNEAQ, per germline (reference sequence). CDR3 in DNA: TGTGCCAGCAGATATCGACTAGCGGGATTGCCAAGCGCAGATACGCAGTATTTT. Protein sequence: CASRYRLAGLPSADTQYF. The full variable domain, with the rest looked up from reference TRBV7-9 and TRBJ2-3, is DTGVSQNPRHKITKRGQNVTFRCDPISEHNRLYWYRQTLGQGPEFLTYFQNEAQLEKSRLLSDRFSAERPKGSFSTLEIQRTEQGDSAMYLCASRYRLAGLPSADTQYFGPGTRLTVL.

This chain joins TRBV9 and TRBJ2-5; the match to TRBD1 covers 7 bases. The J call is uncertain, as TRBJ2-7 better fits the DNA end. The CDR3 sequence is 15 residues long. The germline gives CDR1 SGDLS, CDR2 YYNGEE. Written as DNA, the CDR3 is TGTGCCAGCAGCGTTACGGGACAGACGGCCTACGAGCAGTACTTC. This encodes CASSVTGQTAYEQYF.

V gene TRBV5-4 combines with J gene TRBJ2-3; possibly TRBD2 for D (6 bases). The CDR3 has 19 amino acids. CDR1 is SGHNT and CDR2 is YYREEE in the germline V gene (reference sequence). The ends were cut back, 3 bases at V and 1 base at J, with 24 bases in the middle. The CDR3 spells CASSSPNHRLVSRTDTQYF. The CDR3 DNA follows: TGTGCCAGCAGCTCTCCTAACCACAGACTAGTTTCCCGCACAGATACGCAGTATTTT.

V gene TRBV5-1 combines with J gene TRBJ2-5, with a tentative D call TRBD1 (6 bases). Germline V gene lookup returns CDR1 SGHRS and CDR2 YFSETQ. The V and J ends lost 1 base and 5 bases respectively, with 12 bases between them. The CDR3 sequence is 14 residues long. For the CDR3, the DNA is TGCGCCAGCAGCTTGAACAGGGAAGGGGAGACCCAGTACTTC. Its protein product is CASSLNREGETQYF.

The V gene is TRBV7-2, the J gene TRBJ1-5, with TRBD1 matching over 10 bases. Per the germline V gene, CDR1 is SGHTA and CDR2 is FQGNSA. The CDR3 runs 14 residues. V gave up 3 bases and J gave up 5 bases; unmatched junction bases: 1. The chain's CDR3 is CASSLTGGDQPQHF. The CDR3 nucleotides are TGTGCCAGCAGCTTGACAGGGGGCGATCAGCCCCAGCATTTT. Supplemented by reference TRBV7-2 and TRBJ1-5, the full variable domain reads GAGVSQSPSNKVTEKGKDVELRCDPISGHTALYWYRQSLGQGLEFLIYFQGNSAPDKSGLPSDRFSAERTGGSVSTLTIQRTQQEDSAVYLCASSLTGGDQPQHFGDGTRLSIL.

V is TRBV4-1 and J is TRBJ2-7, with 9 nucleotides matching TRBD2. Germline trimming cut 4 bases from V and 3 bases from J; bases unmatched to any gene: 10. From germline, CDR1 is MGHRA and CDR2 YSYEKL. The CDR3 is made up of 16 amino acids. The CDR3 nucleotides are TGCGCCAGCAGCCGCGGGAGGGCTAGTAAGGACTACGAGCAGTACTTC. Translated: CASSRGRASKDYEQYF.

The chain links TRBV7-6 to TRBJ2-1, with 8 bases that match TRBD1. V lost 5 bases, J lost 0 bases, and 6 bases stayed unmatched. The V gene's germline CDR1 is SGHVS and CDR2 FNYEAQ. The CDR3 consists of 16 residues. This CDR3 is CASSLQTGDSYNEQFF. The CDR3 DNA sequence: TGTGCCAGCAGCCTTCAGACAGGGGACTCCTACAATGAGCAGTTCTTC.

The V gene is TRBV18, the J gene TRBJ2-6; 11 bases match TRBD1. J gave up 2 bases and V 3 bases, and 0 bases lay outside the gene matches. This CDR3 comprises 16 residues. Germline loops: CDR1 KGHSH, CDR2 LQKENI. The CDR3 protein is CASSPGQGAGANVLTF. In DNA, the CDR3 is TGTGCCAGCTCACCGGGACAGGGGGCTGGGGCCAACGTCCTGACTTTC.

The rearrangement links TRBV2 to TRBJ2-5; D possibly corresponds to TRBD1 (5 bases). Trimming removed 6 bases at V and 2 bases at J, with 16 bases between. The CDR3 extends over 15 amino acids. Germline CDR1 SNHLY, CDR2 FYNNEI. CDR3: CASSGRDRGQETQYF. CDR3 nucleotides: TGTGCCAGCAGCGGCCGTGACAGAGGTCAAGAGACCCAGTACTTC.